A single sample gave rise to the 2 T cell receptor beta chains below, sequenced in a study of T cell repertoires in cytomegalovirus infection. TCRdb recomputed calls from the reads with MiXCR, one row per CDR3 protein. The sample records hundreds of thousands of distinct CDR3 sequences, roughly 33% being singletons. Their antigens remain unidentified. Sequencing used cultured CD8+ T cells from PBMCs, obtained from culture after CMV antigen stimulation. The source of these receptors is a human donor in good health (CMV status not recorded). Some clones in this sample may be carry-over from other donors' samples.

The table lists this clonotype with a few counts. The J gene is TRBJ1-2, the V gene TRBV6-5; 7 bases are a match to TRBD1. Trimming took 6 bases from V and 0 from J; bases not matched to a gene: 10. CDR3 length: 16 amino acids. The germline V gene has CDR1 MNHEY and CDR2 SVGAGI. CDR3 sequence reads: CASSLTGEITNYGYTF. The DNA of the CDR3 is TGTGCCAGCAGCCTAACAGGGGAAATTACTAACTATGGCTACACCTTC.

The rearrangement uses TRBV28 and TRBJ2-2, with 8 bases that match TRBD1. V lost 2 bases and J lost 4; bases outside the gene matches: 9. Germline loops: CDR1 MDHEN, CDR2 SYDVKM. The CDR3 is 17 residues long. This chain's CDR3 is CASSLGTGNISTGELFF. In nucleotides, the CDR3 is TGTGCCAGCAGTTTAGGGACAGGCAATATCAGCACCGGGGAGCTGTTTTTT.